This T cell receptor (beta chain) was captured in a study of OX40 agonist ivuxolimab in advanced cancers. Study information: Patients received ivuxolimab, an agonistic anti-OX40 (CD134) antibody.

The sample holds one count of this clone. Some clones are missing from TCRdb's copy, which holds only in-frame ones; the method was immunoSEQ multiplex PCR. The data contain 65,000 to 75,000 clones, about 87% of them singletons. This CDR3 spans 14 amino acids. Looked up from germline, CDR1 is SNHLY and CDR2 is FYNNEI. Patients with a history of autoimmune disease or on systemic immunosuppression were excluded. The sequencing here drew on CD4+ or CD8+ T cells sorted from blood, taken in a trial of the OX40 agonist ivuxolimab. The sequence was collected from an adult with an advanced solid tumor such as melanoma, head and neck, liver or kidney cancer. This chain connects TRBV2 to TRBJ2-5, with 7 bases aligning to TRBD1. The J call may not be correct, given that the DNA end is closer to TRBJ2-7. CDR3 protein: CASRTGRGSYEQYF. CDR3 sequence (DNA): TGTGCCAGCAGGACAGGGCGAGGGTCCTACGAGCAGTACTTC.